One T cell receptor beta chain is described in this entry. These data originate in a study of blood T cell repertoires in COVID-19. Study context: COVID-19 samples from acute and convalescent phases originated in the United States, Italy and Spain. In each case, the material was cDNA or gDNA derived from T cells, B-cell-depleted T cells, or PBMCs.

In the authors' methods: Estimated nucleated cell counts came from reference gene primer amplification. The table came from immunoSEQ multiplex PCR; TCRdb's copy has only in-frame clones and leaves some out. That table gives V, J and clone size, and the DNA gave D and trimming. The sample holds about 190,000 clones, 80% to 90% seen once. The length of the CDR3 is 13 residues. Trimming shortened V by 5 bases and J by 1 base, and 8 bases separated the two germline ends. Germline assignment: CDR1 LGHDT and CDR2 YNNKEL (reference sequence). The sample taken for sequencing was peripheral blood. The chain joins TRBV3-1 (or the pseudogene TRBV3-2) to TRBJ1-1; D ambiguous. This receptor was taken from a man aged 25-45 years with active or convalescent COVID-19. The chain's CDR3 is CASSSLQNTEAFF. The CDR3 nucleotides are TGTGCCAGCAGCAGTTTACAGAACACTGAAGCTTTCTTT.